The 17 T cell receptor beta chains presented below share a single source sample, sequenced in a study of blood T cell repertoires in COVID-19. Data came from immunoSEQ multiplex PCR; TCRdb stores just in-frame clones and leaves some out. The sample lists 180,000 or so clones, more than 75% occurring once. Sequenced input: PBMCs or T cells enriched from blood (not recorded which). Source of these receptors: a man aged 55 to 70 who had been exposed to COVID-19.

V and J are TRBV7-2 and TRBJ1-5; D perhaps matches TRBD1 (5 bases). The CDR3 is 14 amino acids. Trimming took 1 base from V and 7 from J, leaving 11 bases between them. CDR1 SGHTA and CDR2 FQGNSA come from the germline V gene. The CDR3 nucleotides are TGTGCCAGCAGCTTAGAAGGGGTCAGGCAGCCCCAGCATTTT. Translation gives CASSLEGVRQPQHF. Using reference TRBV7-2 and TRBJ1-5 for the parts outside the CDR3, the full variable domain is GAGVSQSPSNKVTEKGKDVELRCDPISGHTALYWYRQSLGQGLEFLIYFQGNSAPDKSGLPSDRFSAERTGGSVSTLTIQRTQQEDSAVYLCASSLEGVRQPQHFGDGTRLSIL.

V gene TRBV5-4 combines with J gene TRBJ2-2; 8 bases align to TRBD2. The V gene end was trimmed by 4 bases and the J gene end by 0 bases; junction bases not matched to a gene: 5. The CDR3 spans 16 residues. Per germline, CDR1 SGHNT and CDR2 YYREEE (reference sequence). CDR3 nucleotide sequence: TGTGCCAGCAGCCCGGGGACTAGGACGAACACCGGGGAGCTGTTTTTT. This codes for CASSPGTRTNTGELFF.

V gene TRBV27 combines with J gene TRBJ2-5, with TRBD2 identical over 12 bases. The CDR3 is made up of 16 amino acids. With V trimmed by 5 bases and J by 7 bases, 11 bases remained unmatched. Germline lookup yields CDR1 MNHEY and CDR2 SMNVEV (reference sequence). CDR3 coding DNA: TGTGCCAGCAGTCCCCTAGCGGGAGGGCCCTTTTTGACCCAGTACTTC. This translates into CASSPLAGGPFLTQYF.

The chain is built from TRBV24-1 and TRBJ2-1, with a weak D call TRBD2 (6 bases). V was shortened by 4 bases and J by 12 bases, with 15 bases between the two germline ends. The germline CDR1 and CDR2 sequences are KGHDR and SFDVKD. The CDR3 has 13 amino acids. The CDR3 here is CATSEPGTSSQFF. Here the CDR3 DNA reads TGTGCCACCAGTGAGCCCGGGACTTCCTCGCAGTTCTTC.

This chain links TRBV11-2 with TRBJ1-5, with TRBD1 matching 9 bases. Germline assignment: CDR1 SGHAT and CDR2 FQNNGV. The CDR3 consists of 14 residues. The V segment lost 4 bases and the J segment 5 bases; nucleotides outside the gene matches: 3. The CDR3 DNA sequence: TGTGCCAGCAGCTCCGGACAGGGGTATCAGCCCCAGCATTTT. This gives the protein CASSSGQGYQPQHF.

The gene calls are TRBV30 and TRBJ2-6, with D perhaps TRBD2 (5 bases). The germline V and J ends were trimmed by 5 bases and 4 bases, with 15 bases remaining between them. The germline V gene has CDR1 GTSNPN and CDR2 SVGIG (reference sequence). The CDR3 length is 15 residues. CDR3 sequence reads: CAWGLRGRGANVLTF. The DNA of the CDR3 is TGTGCCTGGGGGTTGAGAGGGCGGGGGGCCAACGTCCTGACTTTC. The whole variable domain, filled in from reference TRBV30 and TRBJ2-6, reads SQTIHQWPATLVQPVGSPLSLECTVEGTSNPNLYWYRQAAGRGLQLLFYSVGIGQISSEVPQNLSASRPQDRQFILSSKKLLLSDSGFYLCAWGLRGRGANVLTFGAGSRLTVL.

The chain uses TRBV9 and TRBJ2-3; a possible D gene is TRBD2 (5 bases). Per the germline V gene, CDR1 is SGDLS and CDR2 is YYNGEE. The CDR3 has 18 amino acids. Trimming left V 0 bases short and J 4 bases short, with 21 bases between. The CDR3 loop reads CASSVGRGEAGWADTQYF. In nucleotides, the CDR3 is TGTGCCAGCAGCGTAGGCCGAGGTGAGGCGGGTTGGGCAGATACGCAGTATTTT.

V usage is TRBV28 and J usage is TRBJ2-5; 10 bases map to TRBD1. V shed 5 bases, J shed 5 bases, and the junction held 8 bases outside the gene matches. Germline-derived CDR1 and CDR2 are MDHEN and SYDVKM. The CDR3 length is 15 residues. CDR3 amino acids: CASSQRTGGRETQYF. The CDR3 DNA is TGTGCCAGCAGTCAAAGGACAGGGGGACGGGAGACCCAGTACTTC.

The chain links TRBV9 to TRBJ2-1; weak D call: TRBD1 (6 bases). The CDR3 is 14 residues long. V was cut by 3 bases and J by 9 bases, with 16 bases left in between. In germline, CDR1 is SGDLS, CDR2 YYNGEE. The CDR3 bases are TGTGCCAGCAGCGCCAGAGGACAGTTTCTTGAGCAGTTCTTC. As protein: CASSARGQFLEQFF.

V is TRBV3-1 (or the pseudogene TRBV3-2) and J is TRBJ1-5; the D is unclear. V lost 4 bases and J 4 bases, leaving 8 bases between the germline ends. The CDR3 runs 13 residues. Germline loops: CDR1 LGHDT, CDR2 YNNKEL (reference sequence). The CDR3 DNA is TGTGCCAGCAGCCTTAGAAGAAATCAGCCCCAGCATTTT. Its protein product is CASSLRRNQPQHF.

This chain connects TRBV27 to TRBJ2-3; TRBD2 aligns across 7 bases. Germline V lookup: CDR1 MNHEY, CDR2 SMNVEV (reference sequence). The CDR3 contains 16 residues. V lost 5 bases, J lost 3 bases, and 11 bases stayed unmatched. CDR3 region: CASSEWGGVRTDTQYF. The CDR3 DNA reads as TGTGCCAGCAGTGAATGGGGAGGGGTTAGGACAGATACGCAGTATTTT.

The CDR3 here is CASSIQGTTNEKLFF. The DNA for the CDR3 is TGTGCCAGCAGCATACAGGGCACAACTAATGAAAAACTGTTTTTT. The J gene is TRBJ1-4, the V gene TRBV11-2; a weak D match, TRBD1 (6 bases). CDR1 and CDR2 from the germline V gene are SGHAT and FQNNGV. V was shortened by 5 bases and J by 0 bases, with 10 bases between the two germline ends. The CDR3 covers 15 residues.

The CDR3 protein is CASSQVLNSPLHF. In nucleotides, the CDR3 is TGTGCCAGCAGTCAGGTTCTCAATTCACCCCTCCACTTT. The chain couples TRBV6-5 to TRBJ1-6; D is ambiguous. The CDR3 is 13 residues long. V lost 5 bases, J lost 7 bases, and 9 bases lay in between. Germline CDR1 and CDR2: MNHEY and SVGAGI.

The rearrangement joins TRBV11-2 to TRBJ2-7, with TRBD2 matching over 14 bases. This CDR3 region has 14 residues. Germline V CDR1 and CDR2: SGHAT, FQNNGV. Trimming took 10 bases from V and 2 from J; bases not matched to a gene: 4. CDR3 DNA sequence: TGTGCCACCGGGACTAGCGGGAGACCCTACGAGCAGTACTTC. Its protein product is CATGTSGRPYEQYF.

The V gene is TRBV15, the J gene TRBJ2-5; 7 positions agree with TRBD2. V trimming: 0 bases; J trimming: 6 bases; junction bases outside the gene matches: 4. The germline gives CDR1 LNHNV, CDR2 YYDKDF (reference sequence). This CDR3 has 14 residues. The CDR3 nucleotides read TGTGCCACCAGCAGAGAGGGGACTACGAAGACCCAGTACTTC. Its protein product is CATSREGTTKTQYF. The full variable domain, completed using reference TRBV15 and TRBJ2-5, is DAMVIQNPRYQVTQFGKPVTLSCSQTLNHNVMYWYQQKSSQAPKLLFHYYDKDFNNEADTPDNFQSRRPNTSFCFLDIRSPGLGDTAMYLCATSREGTTKTQYFGPGTRLLVL.

The chain combines TRBV6-6 with TRBJ1-1, with a possible D match to TRBD1 (5 bases). This CDR3 comprises 18 residues. CDR1 MNHNY and CDR2 SVGAGI come from the germline V gene (reference sequence). The V end lost 5 bases, the J end lost 6 bases, and 28 bases lay between the germline ends. The CDR3 region has the DNA TGTGCCAGCAGTCCCACCGGATTTGGGGGGTATTCGGGAGCTGAAGCTTTCTTT. This translates into CASSPTGFGGYSGAEAFF.

The CDR3 here is CAWTSGSYNEQFF. The DNA of the CDR3 is TGTGCCTGGACTAGCGGGTCCTACAATGAGCAGTTCTTC. The chain has TRBV30 and TRBJ2-1, with 8 nucleotides matching TRBD2. The CDR3 is 13 amino acids. Germline-derived CDR1 and CDR2 are GTSNPN and SVGIG (reference sequence). Trimming took 4 bases from V and 1 from J; bases not matched to a gene: 0.